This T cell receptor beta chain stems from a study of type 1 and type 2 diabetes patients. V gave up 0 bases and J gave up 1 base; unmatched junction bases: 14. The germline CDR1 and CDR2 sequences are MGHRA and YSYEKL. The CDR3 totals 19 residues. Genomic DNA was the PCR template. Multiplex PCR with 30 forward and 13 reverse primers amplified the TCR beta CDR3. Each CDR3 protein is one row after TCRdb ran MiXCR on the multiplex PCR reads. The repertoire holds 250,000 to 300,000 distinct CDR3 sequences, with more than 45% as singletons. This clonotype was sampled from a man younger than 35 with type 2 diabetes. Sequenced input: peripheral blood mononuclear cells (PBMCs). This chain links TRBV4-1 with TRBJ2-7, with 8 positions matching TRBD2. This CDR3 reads CASSQDWEWGTRPSYEQYF. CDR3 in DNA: TGCGCCAGCAGCCAAGATTGGGAGTGGGGGACTAGACCTTCCTACGAGCAGTACTTC.